The T cell receptor (beta chain) under discussion was sequenced for a study of T cell responses to AZD1222 COVID-19 vaccine. Study-wide results and limits: Dominant at 160-218 and 743-854, vaccine-associated CD4 TCRs also spanned spike. Most donors were white British and more were female, and clonal diversity was possibly underestimated. There were repertoire samples only from the period after the peak T cell response. Spike-specific TCR breadth and depth rose after two AZD1222 doses.

Assay: immunoSEQ multiplex PCR; the TCRdb copy retains only in-frame clones and omits some. The sample has about 200,000 clones, under 95% seen once. Germline-derived CDR1 and CDR2 are MGHDK and SYGVNS. The CDR3 has 12 residues. Trimming took off 4 bases at V and 4 bases at J, with 7 bases between the two ends. The table lists this clone with a count of one. Its antigen remains unidentified. The sequence came from an adult who received the AZD1222 COVID-19 vaccine. The sample was peripheral blood, taken 28 days after the second AZD1222 dose. The rearrangement uses TRBV25-1 and TRBJ1-2; tentative D call: TRBD1 (5 bases). In DNA, the CDR3 is TGTGCCAGCAGTGCCGGGACCTATGGCTACACCTTC. It is translated as CASSAGTYGYTF.